This T cell receptor beta chain was identified in a study of cytomegalovirus exposure and HLA in healthy donors. Study-level background: A prior study identified some 100 million unique TCR beta sequences from roughly 170 million T cells. Early release data held some 80 million unique TCRs from HLA-typed donors.

The primer mix had 60 Vbeta and 13 Jbeta primers. Sequencing was performed with immunoSEQ multiplex PCR; in TCRdb, only in-frame clones are kept and a portion is missing. Its table records roughly 77,000 clones. The V gene lost 7 bases and the J gene lost 2 bases, with 12 bases spanning the gap. Germline CDR1 SQVTM, CDR2 ANQGSEA. This CDR3 has 13 amino acids. This TCR was sampled from a man aged 25-45 years in good health and CMV-seronegative. Material: PBMCs. V is TRBV29-1 and J is TRBJ2-1; unclear D gene. This chain's CDR3 is CSARRWAYNEQFF. The CDR3 coding sequence is TGCAGCGCTCGGAGATGGGCCTACAATGAGCAGTTCTTC.